The entry below describes one T cell receptor (beta chain). Antigen specificity is unknown. The data derive from a study of CD8 T cells in ankylosing spondylitis. Study results and caveats: A TCR beta motif made of several highly homologous variants seemed typical of ankylosing spondylitis blood.

Germline-derived CDR1 and CDR2 are SQVTM and ANQGSEA. After removal of 7 bases from V and 0 bases from J, the junction contained 14 bases not matched to a gene. This CDR3 is 17 amino acids long. Using its own MiXCR run on the 5' RACE reads, TCRdb lists one record per CDR3 protein. Here the sample spans over 400,000 distinct CDR3 sequences, 25% to 30% being singletons. The chain uses TRBV29-1 and TRBJ2-1, with 8 bases lining up with TRBD2. The origin of this receptor is a male donor with ankylosing spondylitis. The sequenced sample consisted of blood, either unsorted or a sorted T cell fraction (not recorded which). The CDR3 here is CSADTFSGASSYNEQFF. The CDR3 region has the DNA TGCAGCGCCGACACCTTTAGCGGGGCCAGCTCCTACAATGAGCAGTTCTTC.